The clone carrying this T cell receptor beta chain was seen repeatedly, ten times or more. These data belong to a study of molecular identifiers for immune sequencing clone quantification. CDR3 length equals 12 residues. The germline gives CDR1 SEHNR, CDR2 FQNEAQ (reference sequence). The V gene lost 6 bases and the J gene lost 5 bases, with 11 bases spanning the gap. TCRdb passed the PCR reads through MiXCR, listing each CDR3 protein once. The table has a few hundred thousand distinct CDR3 sequences, roughly 25% seen once. The chain employs TRBV7-9 and TRBJ2-7, with D possibly TRBD1 on 6 matching bases. Sequenced: naive CD8+ T cells from blood, with Jurkat cell RNA spiked in. Regarding subset: FACS-sorted CD8+CD4-CCR7+CD45RA+ naive T cells. The TCR originated in a human donor in good health. Some libraries in this study had Jurkat cell RNA spiked in. CDR3 sequence: CASRTAGDEQYF. CDR3 nucleotides: TGTGCCAGCAGGACGGCAGGGGACGAGCAGTACTTC.